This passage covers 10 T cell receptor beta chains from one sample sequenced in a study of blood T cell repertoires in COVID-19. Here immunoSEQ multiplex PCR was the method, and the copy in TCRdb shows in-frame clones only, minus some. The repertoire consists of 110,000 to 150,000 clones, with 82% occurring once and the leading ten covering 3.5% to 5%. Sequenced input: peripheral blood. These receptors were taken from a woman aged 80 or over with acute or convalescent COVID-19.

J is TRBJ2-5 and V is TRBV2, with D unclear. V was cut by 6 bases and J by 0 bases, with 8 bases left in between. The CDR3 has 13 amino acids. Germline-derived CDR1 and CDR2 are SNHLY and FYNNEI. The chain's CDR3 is CASRRPYQETQYF. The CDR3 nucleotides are TGTGCCAGCAGGCGGCCGTACCAAGAGACCCAGTACTTC.

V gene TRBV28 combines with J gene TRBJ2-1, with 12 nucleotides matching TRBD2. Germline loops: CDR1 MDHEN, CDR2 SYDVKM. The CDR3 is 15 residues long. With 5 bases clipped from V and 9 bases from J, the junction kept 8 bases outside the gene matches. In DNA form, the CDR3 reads TGTGCCAGCAGTAGACCGGGACTAGCGGGTCCTGAGCAGTTCTTC. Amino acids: CASSRPGLAGPEQFF. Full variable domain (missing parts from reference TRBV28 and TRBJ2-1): DVKVTQSSRYLVKRTGEKVFLECVQDMDHENMFWYRQDPGLGLRLIYFSYDVKMKEKGDIPEGYSVSREKKERFSLILESASTNQTSMYLCASSRPGLAGPEQFFGPGTRLTVL.

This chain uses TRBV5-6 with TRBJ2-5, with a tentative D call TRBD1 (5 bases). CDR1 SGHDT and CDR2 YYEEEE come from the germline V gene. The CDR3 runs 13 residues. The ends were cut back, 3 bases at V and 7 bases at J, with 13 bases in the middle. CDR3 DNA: TGTGCCAGCAGCTCGCACAGGTGGGGGACCCAGTACTTC. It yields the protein CASSSHRWGTQYF.

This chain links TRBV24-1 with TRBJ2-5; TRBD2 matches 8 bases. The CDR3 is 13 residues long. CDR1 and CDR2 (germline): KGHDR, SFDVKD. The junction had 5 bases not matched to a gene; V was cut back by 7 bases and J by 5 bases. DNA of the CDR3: TGTGCCACCAGAGAGCGGGAGAGGGAGACCCAGTACTTC. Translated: CATRERERETQYF.

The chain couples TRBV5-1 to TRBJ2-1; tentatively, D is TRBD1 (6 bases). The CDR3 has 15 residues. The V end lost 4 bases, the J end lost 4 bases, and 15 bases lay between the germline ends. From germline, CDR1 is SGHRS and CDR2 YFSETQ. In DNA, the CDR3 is TGCGCCAGCAGCCCAGGGGCCCACTCATACAATGAGCAGTTCTTC. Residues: CASSPGAHSYNEQFF.

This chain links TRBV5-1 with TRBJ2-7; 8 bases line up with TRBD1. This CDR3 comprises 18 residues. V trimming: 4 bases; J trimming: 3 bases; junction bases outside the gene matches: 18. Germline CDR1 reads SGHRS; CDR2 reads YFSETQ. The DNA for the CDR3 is TGCGCCAGCAGCCCGGACCCTTCTACAGGGGGTCTCCTCTACGAGCAGTACTTC. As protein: CASSPDPSTGGLLYEQYF. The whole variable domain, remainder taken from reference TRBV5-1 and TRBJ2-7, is KAGVTQTPRYLIKTRGQQVTLSCSPISGHRSVSWYQQTPGQGLQFLFEYFSETQRNKGNFPGRFSGRQFSNSRSEMNVSTLELGDSALYLCASSPDPSTGGLLYEQYFGPGTRLTVT.

CDR3 DNA sequence: TGCGCCAGCAGCCACACTAGAGAGCACTACAATGAGCAGTTCTTC. This encodes CASSHTREHYNEQFF. The chain recombines TRBV4-1 with TRBJ2-1; tentatively, D is TRBD2 (5 bases). The CDR3 length is 15 residues. Germline V gene lookup returns CDR1 MGHRA and CDR2 YSYEKL. V lost 3 bases and J lost 3, with 12 bases in between.

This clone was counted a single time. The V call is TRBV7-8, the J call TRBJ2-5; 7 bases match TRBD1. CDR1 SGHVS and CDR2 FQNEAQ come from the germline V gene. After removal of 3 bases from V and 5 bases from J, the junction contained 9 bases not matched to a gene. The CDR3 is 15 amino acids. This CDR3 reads CASSFNRGLSETQYF. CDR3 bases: TGTGCCAGCAGCTTCAACAGGGGCCTCAGCGAGACCCAGTACTTC.

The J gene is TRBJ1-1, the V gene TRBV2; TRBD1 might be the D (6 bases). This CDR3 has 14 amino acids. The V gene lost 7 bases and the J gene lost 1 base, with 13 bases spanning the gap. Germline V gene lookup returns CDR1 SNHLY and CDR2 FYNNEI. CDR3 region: CASKTGHSNTEAFF. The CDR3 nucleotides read TGTGCCAGCAAAACGGGACATTCGAACACTGAAGCTTTCTTT.

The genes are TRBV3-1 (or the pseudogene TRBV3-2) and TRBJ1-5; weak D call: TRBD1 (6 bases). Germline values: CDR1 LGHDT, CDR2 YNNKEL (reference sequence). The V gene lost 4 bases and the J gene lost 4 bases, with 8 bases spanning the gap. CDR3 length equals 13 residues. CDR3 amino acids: CASSRDKNQPQHF. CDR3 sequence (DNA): TGTGCCAGCAGCCGGGACAAGAATCAGCCCCAGCATTTT.